This is a list of T cell receptor beta chains from one sample in a study of OX40 agonist ivuxolimab in advanced cancers. Libraries were prepared by immunoSEQ multiplex PCR; TCRdb keeps only in-frame clonotypes and omits some of them. The sample includes about 14,000 clones, approximately 77% of them seen just once. The sample in question was CD4+ or CD8+ T cells sorted from blood, obtained in a trial of the OX40 agonist ivuxolimab. The receptor set was obtained from an adult with an advanced solid tumor such as melanoma, head and neck, liver or kidney cancer. Both conserved end residues are part of each CDR3. A D gene is named only where the DNA matches it firmly. The size entry is marked missing in some rows and otherwise reads once, few, many or a size class.

cdr3_length j_call d_call v_call clone_size cdr3_nt cdr3_aa
16 TRBJ1-4 . TRBV6-6 . TGTGCCAGCAGCTCTCGGGAAGGAGGGGTGAGCGAAAAACTGTTTTTT CASSSREGGVSEKLFF
14 TRBJ1-2 TRBD1 TRBV6-6 . TGTGCCAGCAGTCCCGTGACAGGGAACTATGGCTACACCTTC CASSPVTGNYGYTF
16 TRBJ2-1 TRBD2 TRBV28 . TGTGCCAGCAGGGCACTTAGCGGGGGGACCTACAATGAGCAGTTCTTC CASRALSGGTYNEQFF
13 TRBJ1-1 . TRBV5-1 . TGCGCCAGCAGTCAGGACACGAACACTGAAGCTTTCTTT CASSQDTNTEAFF
12 TRBJ2-2 . TRBV9 few TGTGCCAGCATGGGGTACACCGGGGAGCTGTTTTTT CASMGYTGELFF
15 TRBJ2-3 . TRBV11-3 . TGTGCCAGCAGCTTAGACCCAGGCGGATTCGATACGCAGTATTTT CASSLDPGGFDTQYF
16 TRBJ1-3 TRBD1 TRBV30 . TGTGCCTGGATCCGACCGGGGACAGCCTCTGGAAACACCATATATTTT CAWIRPGTASGNTIYF
14 TRBJ2-2 . TRBV28 . TGTGCCAGCAGTTTGGACAGTTATACCGGGGAGCTGTTTTTT CASSLDSYTGELFF
13 TRBJ2-7 . TRBV7-9 . TGTGCCAGCAGCCTGACAGAAGCCTACGAGCAGTACTTC CASSLTEAYEQYF
13 TRBJ2-2 . TRBV9 . TGTGCCAGCAGCGTAGGGAACACCGGGGAGCTGTTTTTT CASSVGNTGELFF
13 TRBJ2-1 . TRBV9 . TGTGCCAGCAGCGTAACAGATTACAATGAGCAGTTCTTC CASSVTDYNEQFF
16 TRBJ2-3 TRBD2 TRBV11-2 . TGTGCCAGCAGCTTACCTGGGGGGAGGGCCGCAGATACGCAGTATTTT CASSLPGGRAADTQYF
16 TRBJ2-2 TRBD2 TRBV5-6 few TGTGCCAGCAGCGGGATGATAGCGGGGAACACCGGGGAGCTGTTTTTT CASSGMIAGNTGELFF
13 TRBJ1-4 . TRBV5-4 . TGTGCCAGCAGCCGGGTGGCTAATGAAAAACTGTTTTTT CASSRVANEKLFF
17 TRBJ2-6 TRBD2 TRBV7-3 . TGTGCCAGCAGCTTAACTGTGGCGGGAGCTGGGGCCAACGTCCTGACTTTC CASSLTVAGAGANVLTF
19 TRBJ2-5 . TRBV9 . TGTGCCAGCAGCGCCCCAACCAATCGGGACTTTTCGTACCAAGAGACCCAGTACTTC CASSAPTNRDFSYQETQYF
14 TRBJ1-6 . TRBV27 . TGTGCCAGCAGTTTATGGGGAGATAATTCACCCCTCCACTTT CASSLWGDNSPLHF
12 TRBJ1-1 . TRBV6-5 . TGTGCCAGCAGTTCCGGGGACACTGAAGCTTTCTTT CASSSGDTEAFF
14 TRBJ2-5 TRBD2 TRBV5-1 . TGCGCCAGCAGCCCGACTAGCGGCCAAGAGACCCAGTACTTC CASSPTSGQETQYF
16 TRBJ2-1 TRBD2 TRBV5-1 few TGCGCCAGCACCCCTGGGCTAGCGGGAGGGCACAATGAGCAGTTCTTC CASTPGLAGGHNEQFF
15 TRBJ2-1 TRBD2 TRBV29-1 . TGCAGCGTTGAAGCTAGCGGGAGCTCCTACAATGAGCAGTTCTTC CSVEASGSSYNEQFF
13 TRBJ2-1 TRBD2 TRBV19 . TGTGCCAGTAGTGGGACTAGCGGGAACGAGCAGTTCTTC CASSGTSGNEQFF
15 TRBJ2-1 TRBD2 TRBV5-1 . TGCGCCAGCAGCTCCAGCGGGGCTCTTTACAATGAGCAGTTCTTC CASSSSGALYNEQFF
13 TRBJ2-1 . TRBV19 medium-sized TGTGCCAGTAGTATAGCCACGGGGAATGAGCAGTTCTTC CASSIATGNEQFF
13 TRBJ1-5 . TRBV27 . TGTGCCAGCAGTTTGTCCCCGGGGCAGCCCCAGCATTTT CASSLSPGQPQHF
14 TRBJ1-1 . TRBV7-9 . TGTGCCAGCAGCCTCGGGGGCGCGGGCACTGAAGCTTTCTTT CASSLGGAGTEAFF
14 TRBJ1-2 . TRBV27 . TGTGCCAGCAGCTACCTGGGCCCAAACTATGGCTACACCTTC CASSYLGPNYGYTF
13 TRBJ1-1 . TRBV27 . TGTGCCAGCAGACATCCAGGGGACACTGAAGCTTTCTTT CASRHPGDTEAFF
16 TRBJ2-2 . TRBV19 . TGTGCCAGTAGTCCCCTCGGGGAGGGGGCGACCGGGGAGCTGTTTTTT CASSPLGEGATGELFF
15 TRBJ1-5 . TRBV6-5 . TGTGCCAGCAGTTACCTGGACGCCAGCAATCAGCCCCAGCATTTT CASSYLDASNQPQHF
13 TRBJ2-3 . TRBV19 . TGTGCCAGTAGTATAGGGGGGACAGATACGCAGTATTTT CASSIGGTDTQYF
15 TRBJ1-1 TRBD1 TRBV2 . TGTGCCAGCAGTGTTCTGGGACAGGGAGGCACTGAAGCTTTCTTT CASSVLGQGGTEAFF
12 TRBJ2-5 . TRBV5-8 . TGTGCCAGCACCCCGTACCAAGAGACCCAGTACTTC CASTPYQETQYF
17 TRBJ1-1 TRBD1 TRBV28 few TGTGCCAGCAGTTTATGGGAACAGGGGAACTTGAACACTGAAGCTTTCTTT CASSLWEQGNLNTEAFF
15 TRBJ2-7 TRBD1 TRBV28 . TGTGCCAGCAGTTCAGTTACAGGGGGTGCGGGCGAGCAGTACTTC CASSSVTGGAGEQYF
15 TRBJ2-1 TRBD1 TRBV27 . TGTGCCAGCAGTTTACAAGACAGGGGTAGAGATGAGCAGTTCTTC CASSLQDRGRDEQFF
13 TRBJ1-1 TRBD1 TRBV7-9 . TGTGCCAGCAGCTCCGAGACAGGGACTGAAGCTTTCTTT CASSSETGTEAFF
13 TRBJ1-1 . TRBV7-6 . TGTGCCAGCAGCTTAGGAGGGACCACTGAAGCTTTCTTT CASSLGGTTEAFF
19 TRBJ2-1 TRBD2 TRBV11-2 . TGTGCCAGCAGCCCCGGGGGTAGCGGGGGCCTCCTCTCCTACAATGAGCAGTTCTTC CASSPGGSGGLLSYNEQFF
19 TRBJ1-1 TRBD1 TRBV10-1 . TGCGCCAGCAGTGAGTCCCGAGGGACAGCCGACCAGAGGAACACTGAAGCTTTCTTT CASSESRGTADQRNTEAFF
15 TRBJ1-2 TRBD1 TRBV27 . TGTGCCAGCAGTTTAACAGGGGCCGCCAGGGGCGGCTACACCTTC CASSLTGAARGGYTF
13 TRBJ2-7 . TRBV5-6 . TGTGCCAGCAGTTTGTTAGTCTCTCGGGAGCAGTACTTC CASSLLVSREQYF
15 TRBJ2-1 . TRBV11-3 few TGTGCCAGCAGCTTAGATCAGACAGACTACAATGAGCAGTTCTTC CASSLDQTDYNEQFF
11 TRBJ2-7 . TRBV20-1 . TGCAGTGCTAGTCGGGTGGGCGAGCAGTACTTC CSASRVGEQYF
14 TRBJ2-1 . TRBV18 . TGTGCCAGCTCACCAATTTCCCTCTACAATGAGCAGTTCTTC CASSPISLYNEQFF
11 TRBJ2-1 . TRBV5-1 once TGCGCCAGCAGCTTTTCCAATGAGCAGTTCTTC CASSFSNEQFF
14 TRBJ1-2 TRBD1 TRBV11-2 . TGTGCCAGCAGCTTAGTACAGGGGGCGTATGGCTACACCTTC CASSLVQGAYGYTF
17 TRBJ1-3 . TRBV5-1 . TGCGCCAGCAGCCCCCAGTACAGGGTAGGCTCTGGAAACACCATATATTTT CASSPQYRVGSGNTIYF
15 TRBJ1-2 TRBD1 TRBV28 . TGTGCCAGCAGTCCCGGGACAGTTCCTAACTATGGCTACACCTTC CASSPGTVPNYGYTF
14 TRBJ2-7 . TRBV5-1 . TGCGCCAGCAGCACCTGGACACTCGGCGACGAGCAGTACTTC CASSTWTLGDEQYF
14 TRBJ2-7 . TRBV13 few TGTGCCAGCAGCGTCGGGATGAGCTCCTACGAGCAGTACTTC CASSVGMSSYEQYF
15 TRBJ2-7 . TRBV5-1 . TGCGCCAGCAGCTTAAGTTGGGGGGAGACCTACGAGCAGTACTTC CASSLSWGETYEQYF
13 TRBJ2-7 TRBD1 TRBV5-4 . TGTGCCAGCAGCGCCGGACAGGGGCCCGAGCAGTACTTC CASSAGQGPEQYF
18 TRBJ2-5 . TRBV4-1 . TGCGCCAGCAGCCGCCTAGGCACGGCCAGGTGGGGCCAAGAGACCCAGTACTTC CASSRLGTARWGQETQYF
16 TRBJ2-1 TRBD2 TRBV27 . TGTGCCAGCAGTGTCTCACCTAGCGGGGCTTACAATGAGCAGTTCTTC CASSVSPSGAYNEQFF
13 TRBJ2-7 . TRBV19 . TGTGCCAGTAGTATAGAGTACAGTTACGAGCAGTACTTC CASSIEYSYEQYF
16 TRBJ2-1 TRBD2 TRBV9 . TGTGCCAGCAGCCCCCGGGAGGCGGGGGGTTACAATGAGCAGTTCTTC CASSPREAGGYNEQFF
13 TRBJ2-7 . TRBV7-9 . TGTGCCAGCAGCTTCAGCGAGGGCTACGAGCAGTACTTC CASSFSEGYEQYF
13 TRBJ2-5 . TRBV11-2 . TGTGCCAGCAGGCTGGGACTTCAAGAGACCCAGTACTTC CASRLGLQETQYF